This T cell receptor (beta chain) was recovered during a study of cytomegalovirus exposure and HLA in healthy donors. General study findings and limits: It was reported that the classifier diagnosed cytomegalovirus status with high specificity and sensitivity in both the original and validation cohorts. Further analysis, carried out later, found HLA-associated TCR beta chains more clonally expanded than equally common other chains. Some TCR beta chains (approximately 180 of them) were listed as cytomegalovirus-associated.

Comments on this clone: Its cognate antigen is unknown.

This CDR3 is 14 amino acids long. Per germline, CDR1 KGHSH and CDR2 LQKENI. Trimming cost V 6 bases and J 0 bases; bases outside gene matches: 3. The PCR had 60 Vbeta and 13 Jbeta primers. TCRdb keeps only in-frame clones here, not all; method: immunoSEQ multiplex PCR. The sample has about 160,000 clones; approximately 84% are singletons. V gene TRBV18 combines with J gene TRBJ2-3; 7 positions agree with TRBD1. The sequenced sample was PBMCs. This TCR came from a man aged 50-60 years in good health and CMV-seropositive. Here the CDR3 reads CASSPGQSTDTQYF. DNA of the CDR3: TGTGCCAGCTCCCCGGGACAGAGCACAGATACGCAGTATTTT.